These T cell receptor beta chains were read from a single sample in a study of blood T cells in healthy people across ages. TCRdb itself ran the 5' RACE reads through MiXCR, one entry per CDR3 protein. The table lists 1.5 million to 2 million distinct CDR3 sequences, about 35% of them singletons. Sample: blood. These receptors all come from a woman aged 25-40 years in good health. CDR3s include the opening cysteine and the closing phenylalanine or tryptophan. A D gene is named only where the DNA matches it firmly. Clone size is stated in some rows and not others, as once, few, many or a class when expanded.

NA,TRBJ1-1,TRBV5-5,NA,TGTGCCAGCAGCTTGGAGGGGACCTCAAGCAACACTGAAGCTTTCTTT,CASSLEGTSSNTEAFF
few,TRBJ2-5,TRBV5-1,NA,TGCGCCAGCAGCAGGAGAGGGGCTTACCGAGAGACCCAGTACTTC,CASSRRGAYRETQYF
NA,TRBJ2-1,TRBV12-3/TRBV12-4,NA,TGTGCCAGCAGTCCTTTCTTGGGCGAAGACAATGAGCAGTTCTTC,CASSPFLGEDNEQFF
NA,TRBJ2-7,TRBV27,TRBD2,TGTGCCAGCAGTTTTGGGACTAGCTTGTCCGACGAGCAGTACTTC,CASSFGTSLSDEQYF
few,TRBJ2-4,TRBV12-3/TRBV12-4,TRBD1,TGTGCCAGCCCGACCCGACAGGGACACATTCAGTACTTC,CASPTRQGHIQYF
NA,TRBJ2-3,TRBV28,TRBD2,TGTGCCAGCAGTTTTGGACTAGCGGGGCCAAGATATACTAGCACAGATACGCAGTATTTT,CASSFGLAGPRYTSTDTQYF
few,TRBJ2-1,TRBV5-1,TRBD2,TGCGCCAGCAGCTTGGAATCTAGCGGTCTTTACAATGAGCAGTTCTTC,CASSLESSGLYNEQFF
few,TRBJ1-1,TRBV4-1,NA,TGCGCCAGCAGCCAAGACTTTGCCCGTATGGTCTCGATTGAAGCTTTCTTT,CASSQDFARMVSIEAFF
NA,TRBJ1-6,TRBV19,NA,TGTGCCAGTGCCTTGAAGGGCAATTCACCCCTCCACTTT,CASALKGNSPLHF
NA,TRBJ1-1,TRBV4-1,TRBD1,TGCGCCAGCAGCCACCCGACAGGGATTAACACTGAAGCTTTCTTT,CASSHPTGINTEAFF
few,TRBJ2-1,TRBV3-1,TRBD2,TGTGCCAGCAGCCAGTTAGCGGGAAGGAGGTACAATGAGCAGTTCTTC,CASSQLAGRRYNEQFF
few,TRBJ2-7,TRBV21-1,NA,TGTGCCAGCAGCAAAGCAAACACCTCCATCTTCTACGAGCAGTACTTC,CASSKANTSIFYEQYF
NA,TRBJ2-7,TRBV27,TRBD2,TGTGTCAGCAGTTACAGCGGGAGAGGTGGGTCCTACGAGCAGTACTTC,CVSSYSGRGGSYEQYF
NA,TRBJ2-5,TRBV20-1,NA,TGCAGTGCTAGAGATGTCCGGACCTACGTGCAGTACTTC,CSARDVRTYVQYF
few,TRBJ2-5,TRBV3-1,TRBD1,TGTGCCAGCAGTCAGACAGGGACGAAGCAGTACTTC,CASSQTGTKQYF
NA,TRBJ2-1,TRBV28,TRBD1,TGTGCCAGCAGCCGAAGGCCTCTCCACAGGGGGCTTGGCTCCTACAATGAGCAGTTCTTC,CASSRRPLHRGLGSYNEQFF